The 32 T cell receptor beta chains below all came from one sample that was sequenced in a study of OX40 agonist ivuxolimab in advanced cancers. Sequencing was performed with immunoSEQ multiplex PCR; in TCRdb, only in-frame clones are kept and a portion is missing. This sample has about 120,000 clones, with around 89% found just once. This specimen was CD4+ or CD8+ T cells sorted from blood, taken in a trial of the OX40 agonist ivuxolimab. These receptors all stem from an adult with an advanced solid tumor such as melanoma, head and neck, liver or kidney cancer.

The rearrangement uses TRBV7-3 and TRBJ2-5, with TRBD2 matching over 12 bases. CDR1 and CDR2 (germline): SGHTA, FQGTGA. CDR3 length: 16 amino acids. The ends lost 5 bases at V and 1 base at J; junction bases unmatched: 5. CDR3 sequence reads: CASSLGLAGSQETQYF. CDR3 bases: TGTGCCAGCAGCCTAGGACTAGCGGGGAGCCAAGAGACCCAGTACTTC.

The chain uses TRBV20-1 and TRBJ2-7; D might be TRBD1 (5 bases). Germline assignment: CDR1 DFQATT and CDR2 SNEGSKA (reference sequence). The CDR3 consists of 11 residues. V dropped 3 bases and J dropped 11 bases, with 14 bases sitting between them. Here the CDR3 reads CSARSGSREYF. CDR3 bases: TGCAGTGCTAGGTCAGGGTCCAGGGAGTACTTC.

V is TRBV5-1 and J is TRBJ2-5; perhaps TRBD2 as D (5 bases). V was clipped by 0 bases and J by 5 bases, with 14 bases between them. The CDR3 consists of 15 residues. The germline V gene has CDR1 SGHRS and CDR2 YFSETQ. The CDR3 spells CASSLDGDRWETQYF. The CDR3 DNA sequence: TGCGCCAGCAGCTTGGACGGGGATCGGTGGGAGACCCAGTACTTC.

This chain links TRBV6-1 with TRBJ2-7; a weak D match, TRBD1 (6 bases). CDR1 MNHNS and CDR2 SASEGT come from the germline V gene. V dropped 6 bases and J dropped 3 bases, with 12 bases sitting between them. This CDR3 contains 13 residues. The CDR3 DNA follows: TGTGCCAGCAGGGACGCCAGGGGCTACGAGCAGTACTTC. Amino acids: CASRDARGYEQYF.

The chain recombines TRBV7-2 with TRBJ2-7; D remains unclear. The germline gives CDR1 SGHTA, CDR2 FQGNSA. The V gene lost 5 bases and the J gene lost 7 bases, with 18 bases spanning the gap. This CDR3 has 14 residues. CDR3: CASSRAEASREQYF. CDR3 DNA: TGTGCCAGCAGCCGGGCCGAAGCCTCTCGGGAGCAGTACTTC.

The CDR3 bases are TGTGCCAGCAGTGTCGGGACTCAAGAGACCCAGTACTTC. Amino acid sequence: CASSVGTQETQYF. The gene calls are TRBV6-1 and TRBJ2-5; D is possibly TRBD2 (6 bases). Germline loops: CDR1 MNHNS, CDR2 SASEGT. The CDR3 is 13 amino acids. V was shortened by 4 bases and J by 2 bases, with 8 bases between the two germline ends.

J is TRBJ2-1 and V is TRBV7-3, with 16 bases that match TRBD2. With V trimmed by 5 bases and J by 7 bases, 8 bases remained unmatched. This CDR3 is 17 amino acids long. Germline V gene sequence: CDR1 SGHTA, CDR2 FQGTGA. The CDR3, as DNA: TGTGCCAGCAGCCTGGGGACTAGCGGGGGGGCTGGTAATGAGCAGTTCTTC. It translates to CASSLGTSGGAGNEQFF.

The chain carries TRBV6-6 and TRBJ2-5; D gene uncertain. The J call could be wrong; TRBJ2-7 is a better fit for the DNA end. Germline V lookup: CDR1 MNHNY, CDR2 SVGAGI (reference sequence). This CDR3 spans 13 amino acids. The CDR3 coding sequence is TGTGCCAGCACCCTCCCGGAATCCTACGAGCAGTACTTC. This gives the protein CASTLPESYEQYF.

V usage is TRBV5-6 and J usage is TRBJ2-5; D unclear. Germline assignment: CDR1 SGHDT and CDR2 YYEEEE. V lost 3 bases, J lost 4 bases, and 7 bases lay in between. This CDR3 has 12 residues. The CDR3 DNA is TGTGCCAGCAGCTCTTTATCAGAGACCCAGTACTTC. Translated, it gives CASSSLSETQYF.

This clone appeared a single time. The genes are TRBV10-3 and TRBJ1-2, with a possible D match to TRBD1 (5 bases). Between the trimmed V and J ends, which lost 0 bases and 8 bases, there was a span of 7 bases. Per germline, CDR1 ENHRY and CDR2 SYGVKD. The CDR3 is 12 amino acids. CDR3 DNA sequence: TGTGCCATCAGTGAGTCGAGGGGAGGCTACACCTTC. Translated: CAISESRGGYTF.

This sequence joins TRBV7-3 and TRBJ1-2; TRBD1 agrees at 9 bases. Germline V gives CDR1 SGHTA, CDR2 FQGTGA. The CDR3 extends over 15 amino acids. J lost 4 bases, V lost 6 bases, and 9 bases had no gene match. As DNA, the CDR3 is TGTGCCAGCAGTCTCTCACCGGGACAGGGCTATGGCTACACCTTC. Its protein is CASSLSPGQGYGYTF.

The rearrangement links TRBV10-3 to TRBJ2-3, with a tentative D call TRBD1 (5 bases). V lost 8 bases and J 4 bases, leaving 16 bases between the germline ends. Looked up from germline, CDR1 is ENHRY and CDR2 is SYGVKD. The CDR3 is 14 residues long. The CDR3 reads CAISRAPGSDTQYF. The CDR3 DNA is TGTGCCATCTCCAGGGCCCCGGGCTCAGATACGCAGTATTTT.

V is TRBV15 and J is TRBJ1-5; weak D call: TRBD1 (6 bases). Germline lookup yields CDR1 LNHNV and CDR2 YYDKDF (reference sequence). Trimming stripped 2 bases from V and 0 bases from J, with 8 bases between. The CDR3 is 15 residues long. The CDR3 coding sequence is TGTGCCACCAGCAGACAGGGGTATAGCAATCAGCCCCAGCATTTT. It specifies CATSRQGYSNQPQHF. The entire variable domain, with the rest obtained from reference TRBV15 and TRBJ1-5, is as follows: DAMVIQNPRYQVTQFGKPVTLSCSQTLNHNVMYWYQQKSSQAPKLLFHYYDKDFNNEADTPDNFQSRRPNTSFCFLDIRSPGLGDTAMYLCATSRQGYSNQPQHFGDGTRLSIL.

This chain uses TRBV28 with TRBJ1-1, with D possibly being TRBD1 (5 bases). The CDR3 extends over 11 amino acids. CDR1 and CDR2 from the germline V gene are MDHEN and SYDVKM. The V gene lost 6 bases and the J gene lost 11 bases, with 13 bases spanning the gap. CDR3 protein: CASRGLNAAFF. The CDR3 DNA follows: TGTGCCAGCAGGGGGCTGAATGCGGCTTTCTTT.

The chain recombines TRBV4-3 with TRBJ1-2; D is possibly TRBD1 (5 bases). V was pared by 1 base and J by 5 bases, with 14 bases between. The CDR3 loop spans 15 amino acids. Germline-derived CDR1 and CDR2 are LGHNA and YSLEER. The CDR3, as DNA: TGCGCCAGCAGCCAAGCGGGGGGAGTCGGGTATGGCTACACCTTC. The encoded protein is CASSQAGGVGYGYTF.

The chain is built from TRBV7-9 and TRBJ1-5, with 8 bases aligning to TRBD1. Germline V CDR1 and CDR2: SEHNR, FQNEAQ (reference sequence). The CDR3 is made up of 14 amino acids. V lost 5 bases to trimming and J lost 3 bases; unmatched junction nucleotides: 3. The DNA for the CDR3 is TGTGCCAGCAGCACGACAGGGGTCAATCAGCCCCAGCATTTT. It is translated as CASSTTGVNQPQHF.

This chain uses TRBV19 with TRBJ1-5; 10 nucleotides align to TRBD1. Trimming took 5 bases from V and 2 from J; bases not matched to a gene: 12. Germline values: CDR1 LNHDA, CDR2 SQIVND (reference sequence). This CDR3 has 18 residues. In nucleotides, the CDR3 is TGTGCCAGTAGTCCCCGGGACAGGGGTTTCGGGGGCAATCAGCCCCAGCATTTT. Translation: CASSPRDRGFGGNQPQHF.

The V gene is TRBV6-5, the J gene TRBJ2-5, with 7 positions matching TRBD2. Trimming cost V 3 bases and J 5 bases; bases outside gene matches: 3. CDR1 and CDR2 (germline): MNHEY, SVGAGI. There are 13 residues in the CDR3. CDR3 nucleotide sequence: TGTGCCAGCAGTTATTCGCGGGGGGAGACCCAGTACTTC. Its protein is CASSYSRGETQYF.

V and J are TRBV29-1 and TRBJ2-1, with 7 bases lining up with TRBD1. V gave up 7 bases and J gave up 7 bases; unmatched junction bases: 7. Germline V gives CDR1 SQVTM, CDR2 ANQGSEA. The CDR3 has 12 residues. This chain's CDR3 is CSAKGGLNEQFF. CDR3 nucleotides: TGCAGCGCTAAAGGGGGCCTAAATGAGCAGTTCTTC.

The chain is built from TRBV5-6 and TRBJ1-2; 7 nucleotides line up with TRBD1. The CDR3 consists of 15 residues. V shed 2 bases, J shed 1 base, and the junction held 5 bases outside the gene matches. Germline V gene lookup returns CDR1 SGHDT and CDR2 YYEEEE. CDR3 in amino acids: CASSLIRDSNYGYTF. CDR3 coding DNA: TGTGCCAGCAGCTTAATAAGGGACAGTAACTATGGCTACACCTTC.

The J gene is TRBJ1-3, the V gene TRBV11-2; TRBD1 aligns across 8 bases. Germline V gene lookup returns CDR1 SGHAT and CDR2 FQNNGV. The CDR3 covers 17 residues. After removal of 4 bases from V and 0 bases from J, the junction contained 8 bases not matched to a gene. In DNA, the CDR3 is TGTGCCAGCAGCTCACGGGACAGGCCTAGCTCTGGAAACACCATATATTTT. Encoded protein: CASSSRDRPSSGNTIYF.

In this sample, this clone turned up once. This chain links TRBV9 with TRBJ2-1; D remains ambiguous. Germline CDR1 reads SGDLS; CDR2 reads YYNGEE. This CDR3 spans 12 amino acids. V was clipped by 7 bases and J by 1 base, with 6 bases between them. CDR3 loop: CASQYSYNEQFF. In DNA, the CDR3 is TGTGCCAGCCAGTATTCCTACAATGAGCAGTTCTTC.

The chain combines TRBV28 with TRBJ2-1; 9 nucleotides match TRBD1. Germline loops: CDR1 MDHEN, CDR2 SYDVKM. CDR3 length equals 14 residues. J was trimmed by 8 bases and V by 9 bases; bases with no gene match: 11. Here the CDR3 reads CASRTGALHHEQFF. CDR3 coding DNA: TGTGCCAGTCGGACAGGGGCATTACACCATGAGCAGTTCTTC.

This sequence joins TRBV30 and TRBJ1-5; 12 bases are a match to TRBD1. After removal of 2 bases from V and 7 bases from J, the junction contained 3 bases not matched to a gene. The CDR3 sequence is 14 residues long. Germline-derived CDR1 and CDR2 are GTSNPN and SVGIG (reference sequence). The CDR3 is CAWSWGTGGQPQHF. CDR3 DNA: TGTGCCTGGAGTTGGGGGACAGGGGGCCAGCCCCAGCATTTT.

This chain connects TRBV19 to TRBJ2-3; tentatively, D is TRBD1 or TRBD2 (6 bases each). V lost 4 bases, J lost 7 bases, and 18 bases lay in between. Per germline, CDR1 LNHDA and CDR2 SQIVND (reference sequence). The CDR3 consists of 15 residues. CDR3 bases: TGTGCCAGTAGTAAGACAGGTTTCGGAGGGTATACGCAGTATTTT. Translation: CASSKTGFGGYTQYF. Full variable domain (rest looked up from reference TRBV19 and TRBJ2-3): DGGITQSPKYLFRKEGQNVTLSCEQNLNHDAMYWYRQDPGQGLRLIYYSQIVNDFQKGDIAEGYSVSREKKESFPLTVTSAQKNPTAFYLCASSKTGFGGYTQYFGPGTRLTVL.

The rearrangement links TRBV27 to TRBJ2-2, with no clear D. CDR1 MNHEY and CDR2 SMNVEV come from the germline V gene (reference sequence). CDR3 length: 13 amino acids. V gave up 5 bases and J gave up 2 bases, with 6 bases separating them. DNA for the CDR3: TGTGCCAGCAGTCCCTTCAACACCGGGGAGCTGTTTTTT. Its translation: CASSPFNTGELFF.

This rearrangement joins TRBV6-1 to TRBJ2-7; either TRBD1 or TRBD2 may fit D (5 bases each). The germline V gene encodes CDR1 MNHNS and CDR2 SASEGT. The CDR3 contains 15 residues. V dropped 6 bases and J dropped 0 bases, with 15 bases sitting between them. The CDR3 is CASREPGRHSYEQYF. DNA for the CDR3: TGTGCCAGCAGGGAGCCGGGACGGCACTCCTACGAGCAGTACTTC.

The chain recombines TRBV9 with TRBJ1-6, with D maybe TRBD1 (6 bases). Trimming stripped 0 bases from V and 8 bases from J, with 12 bases between. Germline CDR1 reads SGDLS; CDR2 reads YYNGEE. The CDR3 runs 15 residues. The CDR3 here is CASSVGGAQHSPLHF. DNA of the CDR3: TGTGCCAGCAGCGTAGGGGGGGCGCAGCATTCACCCCTCCACTTT.

This clone was seen only a few times. This sequence joins TRBV4-1 and TRBJ2-1; D perhaps matches TRBD1 (6 bases). Germline V gene sequence: CDR1 MGHRA, CDR2 YSYEKL. The CDR3 is 18 amino acids. V was shortened by 3 bases and J by 2 bases, with 20 bases between the two germline ends. The DNA of the CDR3 is TGCGCCAGCAGCCAGCCCTTCGGGATGGGACAAACCTACAATGAGCAGTTCTTC. It specifies CASSQPFGMGQTYNEQFF.

With respect to this clone: The sample holds other DNA sequences that translate to the same CDR3. The rearrangement links TRBV18 to TRBJ2-7, with 11 bases matching TRBD1. CDR3 length equals 15 residues. Germline CDR1 is KGHSH and CDR2 is LQKENI. The V and J ends lost 0 bases and 2 bases, in that order; junction bases with no gene match: 0. The CDR3 sequence is CASSPPGQGAYEQYF. The CDR3 DNA is TGTGCCAGCTCACCACCGGGACAGGGGGCCTACGAGCAGTACTTC.

This rearrangement joins TRBV2 to TRBJ2-5, with D possibly TRBD1 on 6 matching bases. CDR3 length: 13 residues. CDR1 is SNHLY, CDR2 FYNNEI, per germline. Trimming removed 8 bases at V and 2 bases at J, with 12 bases between. The CDR3 here is CASFSGVQETQYF. The CDR3, as DNA: TGTGCCAGCTTCTCAGGGGTACAAGAGACCCAGTACTTC.

The chain combines TRBV19 with TRBJ2-3, with TRBD2 matching over 9 bases. From germline, CDR1 is LNHDA and CDR2 SQIVND (reference sequence). V lost 5 bases to trimming and J lost 7 bases; unmatched junction nucleotides: 13. The CDR3 has 16 residues. The CDR3 sequence: CASSPQRAGGRNTQYF. The CDR3 DNA follows: TGTGCCAGTAGTCCCCAACGAGCGGGGGGACGCAATACGCAGTATTTT. Full variable domain (remainder filled in from reference TRBV19 and TRBJ2-3): DGGITQSPKYLFRKEGQNVTLSCEQNLNHDAMYWYRQDPGQGLRLIYYSQIVNDFQKGDIAEGYSVSREKKESFPLTVTSAQKNPTAFYLCASSPQRAGGRNTQYFGPGTRLTVL.